The 17 T cell receptor beta chains below come from one sample, sequenced in a study of spatial heterogeneity in lung cancer (dated by TCRdb to about 2019). Receptor libraries were prepared by 5' RACE. The sample was run on a NextSeq 500. TCRdb reworked the public reads: Q25 trimming with fastp, MiXCR clone assembly, productive beta chains retained. Rows merge per CDR3 protein into single entries with the most common DNA and genes. The sample table shows 110,000 or so distinct CDR3 sequences, and less than 14% are seen once. Of the sample, approximately 24% falls within the top ten clones. Explained via the paper, the time point label denotes: blood at routine non-recurrence follow-up after resection. Specimen: PBMCs, collected at follow-up. These receptors all come from a female donor with early-stage non-small cell lung cancer.

The table lists this clonotype with a few counts. The chain joins TRBV27 to TRBJ1-1; TRBD1 agrees at 7 bases. Trimming removed 5 bases from V and 10 bases from J; junction bases left unmatched: 13. CDR1 and CDR2 (germline): MNHEY, SMNVEV (reference sequence). The CDR3 consists of 14 residues. CDR3: CASSTISDRNRAFF. The DNA for the CDR3 is TGTGCCAGCAGTACTATATCGGACAGGAACCGAGCTTTCTTT.

CDR3 in DNA: TGTGCCAGCAGCTTATATGGCGGGGAAGGAGAGACCCAGTACTTC. Amino acids: CASSLYGGEGETQYF. The V gene is TRBV7-9, the J gene TRBJ2-5; D is perhaps TRBD2 (6 bases). The CDR3 consists of 15 residues. In germline, CDR1 is SEHNR, CDR2 FQNEAQ (reference sequence). The V and J ends lost 2 bases and 4 bases respectively, with 14 bases between them.

This clonotype was seen at least ten times. The chain recombines TRBV5-5 with TRBJ1-5; 8 nucleotides match TRBD1. Germline loops: CDR1 SGHKS, CDR2 YYEKEE (reference sequence). The CDR3 length is 15 residues. V lost 4 bases to trimming and J lost 6 bases; unmatched junction nucleotides: 9. As DNA, the CDR3 is TGTGCCAGCAGCCCTACAGGGGGTGGAGGTCAGCCCCAGCATTTT. Translated, it gives CASSPTGGGGQPQHF.

This clonotype has a count of ten or more. The chain joins TRBV28 to TRBJ2-4; 8 bases agree with TRBD1. V lost 1 base, J lost 0 bases, and 14 bases stayed unmatched. CDR1 and CDR2 (germline): MDHEN, SYDVKM. CDR3 length: 20 amino acids. DNA for the CDR3: TGTGCCAGCAGTTTATCCCGGACAGGGAGGAGATGGGGAGCCAAAAACATTCAGTACTTC. It yields the protein CASSLSRTGRRWGAKNIQYF.

This clonotype appeared many times. The rearrangement joins TRBV10-3 to TRBJ1-5; D possibly corresponds to TRBD1 (6 bases). Germline V gene sequence: CDR1 ENHRY, CDR2 SYGVKD. V lost 2 bases and J 0 bases, leaving 17 bases between the germline ends. The CDR3 is 18 amino acids. The CDR3 is CAISERTVFGLSNQPQHF. The CDR3 nucleotides read TGTGCCATCAGTGAGAGGACAGTTTTTGGGCTTAGCAATCAGCCCCAGCATTTT.

This clonotype came up a few times. CDR3: CASSLARNTGELFF. CDR3 nucleotides: TGTGCCAGCAGCTTGGCCAGAAACACCGGGGAGCTGTTTTTT. The chain is built from TRBV5-5 and TRBJ2-2; D ambiguous. Per the germline V gene, CDR1 is SGHKS and CDR2 is YYEKEE (reference sequence). CDR3 length equals 14 residues. Trimming shortened V by 0 bases and J by 2 bases, and 5 bases separated the two germline ends.

This clonotype was observed many times. V is TRBV11-2 and J is TRBJ2-1, with D perhaps matching TRBD2 (6 bases). Trimming cost V 1 base and J 5 bases, with 6 bases left between them. CDR3 size: 13 residues. The germline V gene encodes CDR1 SGHAT and CDR2 FQNNGV. The CDR3 sequence: CASSLGLDNEQFF. The CDR3 DNA reads TGTGCCAGCAGCTTAGGACTAGACAATGAGCAGTTCTTC. The complete variable domain, with remaining parts taken from reference TRBV11-2 and TRBJ2-1, reads EAGVAQSPRYKIIEKRQSVAFWCNPISGHATLYWYQQILGQGPKLLIQFQNNGVVDDSQLPKDRFSAERLKGVDSTLKIQPAKLEDSAVYLCASSLGLDNEQFFGPGTRLTVL.

The rearrangement joins TRBV29-1 to TRBJ2-7; 10 bases are a match to TRBD2. Germline values: CDR1 SQVTM, CDR2 ANQGSEA. The CDR3 contains 13 residues. V lost 4 bases, J lost 3 bases, and 3 bases stayed unmatched. The CDR3 protein is CSVAPSGGYEQYF. CDR3 nucleotides: TGCAGCGTTGCCCCTAGCGGGGGCTACGAGCAGTACTTC.

This chain uses TRBV18 with TRBJ1-6, with a tentative D call TRBD1 (5 bases). The germline V gene encodes CDR1 KGHSH and CDR2 LQKENI. This CDR3 contains 14 residues. V gave up 3 bases and J gave up 7 bases, with 10 bases separating them. The CDR3 sequence is CASSPVQGNSPLHF. DNA of the CDR3: TGTGCCAGCTCACCCGTCCAGGGAAATTCACCCCTCCACTTT.

This clonotype turned up a few times. This chain links TRBV2 with TRBJ2-1, with a possible D match to TRBD2 (6 bases). CDR3 length: 17 amino acids. Trimming pared 2 bases from V and 2 bases from J, leaving 16 bases between. The germline CDR1 and CDR2 sequences are SNHLY and FYNNEI. CDR3 sequence (DNA): TGTGCCAGCAGTGAAATGAGCGCGGGATTAACCTACAATGAGCAGTTCTTC. This encodes CASSEMSAGLTYNEQFF.

The V gene is TRBV20-1, the J gene TRBJ2-5; TRBD2 matches at 11 bases. From germline, CDR1 is DFQATT and CDR2 SNEGSKA (reference sequence). The V gene end was trimmed by 5 bases and the J gene end by 4 bases; junction bases not matched to a gene: 6. There are 14 residues in the CDR3. As DNA, the CDR3 is TGCAGTGCTCCTCGTAGCGGGAGGGGAGAGACCCAGTACTTC. It yields the protein CSAPRSGRGETQYF.

The rearrangement links TRBV15 to TRBJ2-3; possibly TRBD1 for D (5 bases). CDR1 is LNHNV and CDR2 is YYDKDF in the germline V gene (reference sequence). The CDR3 sequence is 16 residues long. The germline V and J ends were trimmed by 0 bases and 2 bases, with 12 bases remaining between them. The CDR3 nucleotides read TGTGCCACCAGCAGAGATGGTGTCAGGGCCACAGATACGCAGTATTTT. Amino acids: CATSRDGVRATDTQYF. Full variable domain (missing parts from reference TRBV15 and TRBJ2-3): DAMVIQNPRYQVTQFGKPVTLSCSQTLNHNVMYWYQQKSSQAPKLLFHYYDKDFNNEADTPDNFQSRRPNTSFCFLDIRSPGLGDTAMYLCATSRDGVRATDTQYFGPGTRLTVL.

This clonotype came up a few times. The gene calls are TRBV19 and TRBJ1-5, with 8 bases identical to TRBD1. V shed 7 bases and J 3 bases; nucleotides not matched to a gene: 8. Germline loops: CDR1 LNHDA, CDR2 SQIVND (reference sequence). CDR3 size: 15 residues. CDR3 DNA: TGTGCCAGTACCCCCTGGACAGGGAACAATCAGCCCCAGCATTTT. Amino acid sequence: CASTPWTGNNQPQHF.

This chain joins TRBV20-1 and TRBJ1-1; maybe TRBD1 (6 bases). V was pared by 6 bases and J by 6 bases, with 17 bases between. Germline V lookup: CDR1 DFQATT, CDR2 SNEGSKA (reference sequence). This CDR3 spans 13 amino acids. The chain's CDR3 is CSALVAGEAEAFF. CDR3 nucleotide sequence: TGCAGTGCCTTAGTCGCAGGGGAGGCTGAAGCTTTCTTT.

This clonotype was observed at least ten times. V is TRBV4-2 and J is TRBJ2-3; tentatively, D is TRBD1 or TRBD2 (7 bases each). Germline V CDR1 and CDR2: LGHNA, YNFKEQ. The length of the CDR3 is 16 residues. V was cut by 2 bases and J by 3 bases, with 15 bases left in between. CDR3 sequence (DNA): TGTGCCAGCAGCCAATTTACCAGGGGGGGGACAGATACGCAGTATTTT. It encodes CASSQFTRGGTDTQYF.

This clonotype appeared a few times. V and J are TRBV6-6 and TRBJ1-1, with 9 positions matching TRBD1. Germline assignment: CDR1 MNHNY and CDR2 SVGAGI (reference sequence). The CDR3 covers 15 residues. J lost 1 base, V lost 4 bases, and 4 bases had no gene match. The CDR3 nucleotides read TGTGCCAGCAGTTCAGGGGACAGGGCGAACACTGAAGCTTTCTTT. Translating it yields CASSSGDRANTEAFF.

This clonotype was recorded a few times. V usage is TRBV2 and J usage is TRBJ2-5; TRBD2 matches 8 bases. Germline CDR1 SNHLY, CDR2 FYNNEI. Losses at the gene ends were 7 bases for V and 9 bases for J; bases not matched to a gene: 13. The CDR3 is 14 residues long. CDR3 bases: TGTGCCAGCAAACCCGGACTAGCTGGTGGGGCCCAGTACTTC. As protein: CASKPGLAGGAQYF.